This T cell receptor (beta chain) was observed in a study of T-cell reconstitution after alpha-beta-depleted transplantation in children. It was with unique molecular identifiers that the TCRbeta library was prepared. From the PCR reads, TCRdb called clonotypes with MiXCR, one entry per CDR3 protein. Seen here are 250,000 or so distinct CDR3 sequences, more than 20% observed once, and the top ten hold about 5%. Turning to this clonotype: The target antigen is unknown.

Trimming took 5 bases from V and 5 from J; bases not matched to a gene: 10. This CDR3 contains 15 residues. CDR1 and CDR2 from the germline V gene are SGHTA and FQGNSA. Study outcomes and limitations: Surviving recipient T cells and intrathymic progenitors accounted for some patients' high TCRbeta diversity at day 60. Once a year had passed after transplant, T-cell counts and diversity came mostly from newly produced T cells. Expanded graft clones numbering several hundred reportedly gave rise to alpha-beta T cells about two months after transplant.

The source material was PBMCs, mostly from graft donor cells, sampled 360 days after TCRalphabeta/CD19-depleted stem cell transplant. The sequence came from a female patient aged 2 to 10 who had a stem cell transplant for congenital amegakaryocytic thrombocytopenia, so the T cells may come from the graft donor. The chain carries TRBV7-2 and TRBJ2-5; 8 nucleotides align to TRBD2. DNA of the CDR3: TGTGCCAGCAGCCCCCGGACTAGCCATTGGGAGACCCAGTACTTC. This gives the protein CASSPRTSHWETQYF.